Each of the 19 T cell receptor beta chains below was sequenced from the same sample in a study of T cell responses to AZD1222 COVID-19 vaccine. Profiled with immunoSEQ multiplex PCR; TCRdb holds only in-frame clones, not every one. The sample consists of around 70,000 clones, roughly 85% of them appearing once. Here the sequenced sample was peripheral blood, taken on day 0 of AZD1222 vaccination. All receptors derive from an adult in good health.

This chain connects TRBV7-9 to TRBJ1-2; D gene unclear. Trimming removed 5 bases from V and 4 bases from J, with 14 bases in between. CDR3 size: 14 residues. Per the germline V gene, CDR1 is SEHNR and CDR2 is FQNEAQ (reference sequence). The CDR3 reads CASSPGRSFYGYTF. DNA for the CDR3: TGTGCCAGCAGCCCCGGTAGGAGCTTCTATGGCTACACCTTC.

The chain links TRBV21-1 to TRBJ1-5. TRBV21-1 is a pseudogene locus. The CDR3 extends over 12 amino acids. The CDR3 here is CASSPWFLPQHF. The CDR3 DNA reads as TGTGCCAGCAGCCCCTGGTTTTTGCCCCAGCATTTT.

The chain has TRBV29-1 and TRBJ1-2; 8 nucleotides line up with TRBD1. This CDR3 has 15 amino acids. V dropped 4 bases and J dropped 3; count of bases not matched to a gene: 10. Germline CDR1 and CDR2: SQVTM and ANQGSEA. The CDR3 is CSVGGMTGDYYGYTF. CDR3 sequence (DNA): TGCAGCGTTGGCGGAATGACAGGGGATTACTATGGCTACACCTTC. Full variable domain (missing parts from reference TRBV29-1 and TRBJ1-2): SAVISQKPSRDICQRGTSLTIQCQVDSQVTMMFWYRQQPGQSLTLIATANQGSEATYESGFVIDKFPISRPNLTFSTLTVSNMSPEDSSIYLCSVGGMTGDYYGYTFGSGTRLTVV.

The chain combines TRBV7-2 with TRBJ2-3, with a possible D match to TRBD2 (6 bases). V lost 0 bases to trimming and J lost 6 bases, with 10 bases between them. Germline V gene lookup returns CDR1 SGHTA and CDR2 FQGNSA. This CDR3 contains 14 residues. Here the CDR3 DNA reads TGTGCCAGCAGCTTAGCCCTCGCGGGGGATACGCAGTATTTT. As protein: CASSLALAGDTQYF.

The rearrangement joins TRBV7-9 to TRBJ2-5; 8 bases match TRBD2. J was trimmed by 0 bases and V by 4 bases; bases with no gene match: 10. CDR1 SEHNR and CDR2 FQNEAQ come from the germline V gene (reference sequence). The CDR3 extends over 17 amino acids. CDR3 nucleotides: TGTGCCAGCAGCTCCCCCCCCGGACTAGCAAACCAAGAGACCCAGTACTTC. Amino acids: CASSSPPGLANQETQYF.

The gene calls are TRBV2 and TRBJ1-2; D is unresolved. Germline V CDR1 and CDR2: SNHLY, FYNNEI. The CDR3 is made up of 10 amino acids. V lost 6 bases, J lost 5 bases, and 4 bases lay in between. CDR3 amino acids: CASRRYGYTF. CDR3 bases: TGTGCCAGCAGGAGGTATGGCTACACCTTC.

The chain joins TRBV6-6 to TRBJ1-1; D not resolved. This CDR3 spans 10 amino acids. Looked up from germline, CDR1 is MNHNY and CDR2 is SVGAGI (reference sequence). Trimming removed 6 bases at V and 7 bases at J, with 6 bases between. The CDR3 is CASRINEAFF. The CDR3 nucleotides are TGTGCCAGCAGAATTAATGAAGCTTTCTTT.

This clone occurred a few times. The rearrangement joins TRBV2 to TRBJ1-5; no firm D call. Germline assignment: CDR1 SNHLY and CDR2 FYNNEI. V lost 0 bases and J 1 base, leaving 7 bases between the germline ends. The CDR3 is 15 amino acids. The CDR3 nucleotides are TGTGCCAGCAGTGAAGCGCAAGTCAGCAATCAGCCCCAGCATTTT. Its protein is CASSEAQVSNQPQHF.

The rearrangement uses TRBV5-4 and TRBJ2-6, with D hard to call. Trimming removed 4 bases from V and 4 bases from J, with 12 bases in between. Germline V gene lookup returns CDR1 SGHNT and CDR2 YYREEE (reference sequence). This CDR3 region has 15 residues. This CDR3 reads CASSVWGTGANVLTF. CDR3 nucleotides: TGTGCCAGCAGCGTGTGGGGTACCGGGGCCAACGTCCTGACTTTC. The whole variable domain, remainder taken from reference TRBV5-4 and TRBJ2-6, is ETGVTQSPTHLIKTRGQQVTLRCSSQSGHNTVSWYQQALGQGPQFIFQYYREEENGRGNFPPRFSGLQFPNYSSELNVNALELDDSALYLCASSVWGTGANVLTFGAGSRLTVL.

The V and J genes are TRBV12-5 and TRBJ2-3; the D gene is possibly TRBD2 (6 bases). The V end lost 0 bases, the J end lost 2 bases, and 12 bases lay between the germline ends. CDR3 length: 16 residues. The germline CDR1 and CDR2 sequences are LGHNT and FRNRAP. The CDR3 nucleotides read TGTGCTAGTGGTTTGGTAATAGGGAGGCCCACAGATACGCAGTATTTT. Translated, it gives CASGLVIGRPTDTQYF.

The V gene is TRBV5-4, the J gene TRBJ1-3; D gene uncertain. Per the germline V gene, CDR1 is SGHNT and CDR2 is YYREEE (reference sequence). The V and J ends lost 4 bases and 1 base respectively, with 6 bases between them. The CDR3 is 13 residues long. For the CDR3, the DNA is TGTGCCAGCAGCGAGAAATCTGGAAACACCATATATTTT. Translation: CASSEKSGNTIYF.

CDR3: CASSFQETQYF. DNA for the CDR3: TGTGCCAGCAGCTTCCAGGAGACCCAGTACTTC. This chain joins TRBV5-6 and TRBJ2-5; D remains unclear. This CDR3 comprises 11 residues. Between the trimmed V and J ends, which lost 2 bases and 5 bases, there was a span of 4 bases. The V gene's germline CDR1 is SGHDT and CDR2 YYEEEE.

The rearrangement uses TRBV3-1 (or the pseudogene TRBV3-2) and TRBJ2-1; weak D call: TRBD2 (6 bases). CDR3 length: 14 amino acids. V lost 0 bases and J 13 bases, leaving 16 bases between the germline ends. In germline, CDR1 is LGHDT, CDR2 YNNKEL (reference sequence). CDR3 region: CASSQDGTSISQFF. CDR3 DNA: TGTGCCAGCAGCCAAGATGGCACTAGCATTTCTCAGTTCTTC.

The chain carries TRBV7-9 and TRBJ1-2; D unclear. CDR1 SEHNR and CDR2 FQNEAQ come from the germline V gene (reference sequence). Trimming left V 5 bases short and J 0 bases short, with 10 bases between. CDR3 length equals 14 residues. CDR3 in DNA: TGTGCCAGCAGCCCCGTCAGTGCTAACTATGGCTACACCTTC. As protein: CASSPVSANYGYTF.

This chain joins TRBV6-1 and TRBJ2-1; 9 bases map to TRBD2. J lost 9 bases, V lost 1 base, and 4 bases had no gene match. This CDR3 region has 14 residues. Germline lookup yields CDR1 MNHNS and CDR2 SASEGT. CDR3 coding DNA: TGTGCCAGCAGTGAAGGGGGACTAGCTTCTGAGCAGTTCTTC. This translates into CASSEGGLASEQFF.

This clone has more than one count but fewer than ten. This sequence joins TRBV3-1 (or the pseudogene TRBV3-2) and TRBJ1-2; possible D gene TRBD1, 6 bases. The CDR3 spans 15 residues. Germline assignment: CDR1 LGHDT and CDR2 YNNKEL (reference sequence). The V end lost 1 base, the J end lost 4 bases, and 13 bases lay between the germline ends. This CDR3 reads CASSQGPGVSYGYTF. The CDR3 nucleotides are TGTGCCAGCAGCCAAGGCCCAGGGGTTAGCTATGGCTACACCTTC.

The CDR3 DNA sequence: TGTGCCAGCCGACCCTGGGACGGCTATGGCTACACCTTC. Translation gives CASRPWDGYGYTF. The chain joins TRBV6-5 to TRBJ1-2; TRBD1 might be the D (5 bases). Germline lookup yields CDR1 MNHEY and CDR2 SVGAGI. V lost 8 bases, J lost 4 bases, and 14 bases lay in between. The CDR3 has 13 amino acids.

V and J are TRBV4-1 and TRBJ2-7, with TRBD1 matching 11 bases. Germline loops: CDR1 MGHRA, CDR2 YSYEKL. Trimming cost V 4 bases and J 6 bases; bases outside gene matches: 11. The CDR3 runs to 16 residues. This CDR3 reads CASSPTPGQGEREQYF. CDR3 in DNA: TGCGCCAGCAGCCCCACACCGGGACAGGGGGAGCGCGAGCAGTACTTC.

V gene TRBV5-1 combines with J gene TRBJ2-5; D is unclear. The V end lost 0 bases, the J end lost 3 bases, and 6 bases lay between the germline ends. Germline V CDR1 and CDR2: SGHRS, YFSETQ. The CDR3 has 13 residues. The CDR3 reads CASSLVPKETQYF. In DNA, the CDR3 is TGCGCCAGCAGCTTGGTCCCAAAAGAGACCCAGTACTTC.